This TCR beta chain is from a study of cytomegalovirus exposure and HLA in healthy donors. This clone showed up just a few times. Germline CDR1 is SGDLS and CDR2 is YYNGEE. The V and J ends lost 5 bases and 2 bases, in that order; junction bases with no gene match: 6. This CDR3 is 15 amino acids long. Primers for the PCR totalled 60 Vbeta and 13 Jbeta. Using immunoSEQ multiplex PCR, the repertoire was profiled, and TCRdb retains in-frame clones only, with some absent. The sample comprises around 130,000 clones, more than 60% of which are singletons, and approximately 2% rests with the top ten. Material for sequencing was PBMCs. The source is a woman between 40 and 50 years old in good health and CMV-seropositive. The chain couples TRBV9 to TRBJ2-2, with 7 bases matching TRBD1. The chain's CDR3 is CASRSRQGNTGELFF. CDR3 nucleotide sequence: TGTGCCAGCAGATCCAGACAGGGAAACACCGGGGAGCTGTTTTTT.